The clone carrying this TCR beta chain was recorded at least ten times. Building the TCR beta libraries relied on iRepertoire HTBI primers, and CDR3 regions underwent Arm-PCR. TCRdb called the multiplex PCR reads again in MiXCR, with one record for every CDR3 protein. Seen here are a few hundred thousand distinct CDR3 sequences, 20% to 25% observed once, and the top ten hold roughly 13%. The data stem from a study of regulatory T cells in long-lasting Graves disease. Noted time point: newly diagnosed GD, antithyroid drugs for less than 3 months. Scientists built the TCR library using RNA that was extracted from PBMCs. This CDR3 spans 15 amino acids. V was clipped by 2 bases and J by 2 bases, with 7 bases between them. Germline CDR1 and CDR2: SGHTA and FQGTGA.

The material sequenced was peripheral blood mononuclear cells (PBMCs), taken at new diagnosis, from a patient treated with antithyroid drugs. The V gene is TRBV7-3, the J gene TRBJ2-6; D is undetermined. This clonotype originated in a female donor with Graves disease. Here the CDR3 DNA reads TGTGCCAGCAGCTTAGGGTCTGCTGGGGCCAACGTCCTGACTTTC. Amino acid sequence: CASSLGSAGANVLTF.